Listed below are T cell receptor beta chains from one sample, sequenced in a study of T cell responses to AZD1222 COVID-19 vaccine. Sequencing used immunoSEQ multiplex PCR; TCRdb keeps in-frame clones, though not all of them. This table has more than 150,000 clones, roughly 88% appearing once. The input for sequencing was peripheral blood, taken on day 0 of AZD1222 vaccination. These TCRs come from an adult in good health. Both conserved end residues are part of each CDR3. The D gene is left open where the match is weak. Expanded clones are given a class, and other clones once, few, many or no size at all.

V gene	clone size	J gene	D gene	CDR3 DNA	CDR3 protein
TRBV7-6	NA	TRBJ1-1	TRBD1	TGTGCCAGCAGCTTAGGGGTAGTAGGGGGCCGGGACACTGAAGCTTTCTTT	CASSLGVVGGRDTEAFF
TRBV27	NA	TRBJ1-2	NA	TGTGCCGCGGGACCGACGAGCGTCTATGGCTACACCTTC	CAAGPTSVYGYTF
TRBV7-9	NA	TRBJ1-4	NA	TGTGCCAGCAGCCCCCACAGGGTAATTAATGAAAAACTGTTTTTT	CASSPHRVINEKLFF
TRBV5-1	NA	TRBJ1-1	TRBD1	TGCGCCAGCAGCTTGGGGACAGGGACTATGAACACTGAAGCTTTCTTT	CASSLGTGTMNTEAFF
TRBV28	NA	TRBJ1-2	TRBD1	TGTGCCAGCAGGTCCGGGACAGGGCATGGCTACACCTTC	CASRSGTGHGYTF
TRBV9	NA	TRBJ1-3	TRBD1	TGTGCCAGCAGCGTAGACGGACAGGGAGGAAACACCATATATTTT	CASSVDGQGGNTIYF
TRBV10-1	NA	TRBJ1-6	NA	TGCGCCAGCAGTGAGTCGGGTTCACCCCTCCACTTT	CASSESGSPLHF
TRBV27	NA	TRBJ1-5	NA	TGTGCCAGCAGGGGGACGGCTTTTAATCAGCCCCAGCATTTT	CASRGTAFNQPQHF
TRBV4-1	NA	TRBJ2-1	TRBD1	TGCGCCAGCAGCCAATCCGGGACAGGGGTTCGGGAGCAGTTCTTC	CASSQSGTGVREQFF
TRBV6-5	NA	TRBJ1-2	TRBD1	TGTGCCAGCAGCTTTAACCAGGGGGCGACTGGCTACACCTTC	CASSFNQGATGYTF
TRBV3-1/TRBV3-2	NA	TRBJ2-2	TRBD2	TGTGCCAGCAGCCAAGGGGGGGGCACCGGGGAGCTGTTTTTT	CASSQGGGTGELFF
TRBV4-3	NA	TRBJ2-7	NA	TGCGCCAGCAGCCAAGGTCAGGGGAGCTCCTACGAGCAGTACTTC	CASSQGQGSSYEQYF
TRBV7-9	once	TRBJ2-7	NA	TGTGCCAGCAGCTTAGGTTACAGCAACTCTTACGAGCAGTACTTC	CASSLGYSNSYEQYF
TRBV28	NA	TRBJ1-1	NA	TGTGCCAGCAGTTTAGGGGGGGGACGGAGGAACACTGAAGCTTTCTTT	CASSLGGGRRNTEAFF
TRBV5-5	NA	TRBJ2-5	NA	TGTGCCAGCAGCCAAGTCGGACAGACTGGGGAGACCCAGTACTTC	CASSQVGQTGETQYF